One and the same sample provided the 3 T cell receptor beta chains below, sequenced in a study of blood T cells in healthy people across ages. PCR was performed a second time for about 7 to 12 cycles using a sample-barcoded 5' primer and a J-beta primer mix. Using its own MiXCR run on the 5' RACE reads, TCRdb lists one record per CDR3 protein. The sample lists 1.8 million or so distinct CDR3 sequences, about two fifths seen once, with 23% in the top ten. The sequencing input was blood. These receptors came from a human donor in good health.

This clonotype has more than one count but fewer than ten. The rearrangement joins TRBV4-1 to TRBJ2-3, with TRBD2 matching 14 bases. Losses at the gene ends were 4 bases for V and 5 bases for J; bases not matched to a gene: 5. The CDR3 totals 16 residues. Germline CDR1 MGHRA, CDR2 YSYEKL. The CDR3 bases are TGCGCCAGCAGCCTGAGACTAGCGGGGGGGAAAGATACGCAGTATTTT. Amino acid sequence: CASSLRLAGGKDTQYF.

This chain links TRBV7-8 with TRBJ2-3; weak D call: TRBD1 (6 bases). Deletions cut 7 bases from V and 4 bases from J, with 15 bases between. CDR1 and CDR2 (germline): SGHVS, FQNEAQ. The CDR3 totals 14 residues. The CDR3 coding sequence is TGTGCCAGCAATGGGAACAGGGCCCCAGATACGCAGTATTTT. The encoded protein is CASNGNRAPDTQYF.

This clonotype was found a few times. The CDR3 nucleotides are TGTGCCAGCAGTTATCCCTGCGGGGGGATTATCGTGTATCGATGCTATGCAACTAATGAAAAACTGTTTTTT. Its protein product is CASSYPCGGIIVYRCYATNEKLFF. This chain links TRBV6-5 with TRBJ1-4; maybe TRBD1 (5 bases). V lost 3 bases and J lost 0, with 35 bases in between. Per germline, CDR1 MNHEY and CDR2 SVGAGI. The CDR3 length is 24 residues.